This entry features one TCR beta chain sequence. The sample originates from a study of blood T cell repertoires in COVID-19. Looking at the study overall: PBMCs, B-cell-depleted T cells, or T cells were the source of the cDNA or gDNA that made up the material.

There are 13 residues in the CDR3. Between the trimmed V and J ends, which lost 2 bases and 7 bases, there was a span of 14 bases. Germline V gene sequence: CDR1 SQVTM, CDR2 ANQGSEA. Libraries were prepared by immunoSEQ multiplex PCR; TCRdb keeps only in-frame clonotypes and omits some of them. The table records roughly 170,000 clones, roughly 80% of them present only once. Participants had their cohort set by participant-reported clinical history. The material sequenced was PBMCs or T cells enriched from blood (not recorded which). This clonotype was obtained from a man in his forties or fifties who had recovered from COVID-19. This chain connects TRBV29-1 to TRBJ1-2; tentative D call: TRBD1 (5 bases). CDR3 nucleotides: TGCAGCGTTGAATTAACGGGTAGGGGTGGCTACACCTTC. This translates into CSVELTGRGGYTF.